This entry describes one T cell receptor (beta chain). Its antigen is not identified. Once cultured for nine to ten days, the cells underwent separation to obtain CD4+ T cells. PCR-confirmed SARS-CoV-2 infection occurred in the person between March and December 2020. The sample belongs to a study of vaccination effects on CD4 cells after COVID-19. For the study at large: Vaccination of participants consisted of two doses of either the BNT162b2 or mRNA-1273 vaccine. Study results and caveats: Clones induced by infection and by vaccine showed marked clonal contraction late after vaccination.

Germline V gene sequence: CDR1 SGDLS, CDR2 YYNGEE. This CDR3 has 16 residues. Unmatched junction bases numbered 8, after V lost 4 bases and J lost 1 base. Profiling relied on immunoSEQ multiplex PCR, and the TCRdb table lists in-frame clones only, not all of them. The top ten clones hold roughly 23% of a sample with 50,000 to 70,000 clones, about two thirds of them seen once. The sample here was CD4+ T cells from PBMCs cultured without peptide, taken before COVID-19 vaccination. The chain links TRBV9 to TRBJ2-3; 8 bases are a match to TRBD2. This clonotype was sampled from a human donor who had a prior SARS-CoV-2 infection. CDR3 sequence: CASSFSAGARTDTQYF. The CDR3 region has the DNA TGTGCCAGCAGCTTCTCAGCGGGGGCACGCACAGATACGCAGTATTTT.